This T cell receptor (beta chain) was captured by sequencing in a study of cytomegalovirus exposure and HLA in healthy donors. The germline CDR1 and CDR2 sequences are SNHLY and FYNNEI. Losses at the gene ends were 5 bases for V and 2 bases for J; bases not matched to a gene: 5. The CDR3 has 14 residues. Only a few counts were recorded for this clone. 13 Jbeta primers and 60 Vbeta primers were used for the PCR. TCRdb keeps only in-frame clones here, not all; method: immunoSEQ multiplex PCR. In the table there are roughly 160,000 clones, 75% of which are singletons. The sequenced sample consisted of PBMCs. This receptor was obtained from a woman in her 40s in good health and CMV-seropositive. V gene TRBV2 combines with J gene TRBJ2-7; 8 nucleotides line up with TRBD2. The chain's CDR3 is CASSRTSRTYEQYF. The CDR3 coding sequence is TGTGCCAGCAGTAGGACTAGCAGAACCTACGAGCAGTACTTC.